This TCR beta chain comes out of a study of cytomegalovirus exposure and HLA in healthy donors. PCR was performed using 60 Vbeta and 13 Jbeta primers. This table comes from immunoSEQ multiplex PCR, and its TCRdb copy is limited to in-frame clones, with some not included. Of about 120,000 clones in the sample, approximately 80% were seen once. V shed 6 bases and J 5 bases; nucleotides not matched to a gene: 12. CDR3 length: 15 amino acids. Germline V lookup: CDR1 MNHEY, CDR2 SMNVEV (reference sequence). The chain links TRBV27 to TRBJ1-1, with 7 nucleotides matching TRBD1. The source is a woman aged 40-49 years in good health and CMV-seronegative. The sample comprised PBMCs. The CDR3 protein is CASSEDWDSGTEAFF. CDR3 nucleotides: TGTGCCAGCAGCGAAGACTGGGACAGTGGAACTGAAGCTTTCTTT.